The entry below describes one T cell receptor beta chain. What it binds is unknown. In germline, CDR1 is SGHTA, CDR2 FQGNSA. With 5 bases removed from V and 4 bases from J, the gap between germline ends came to 7 bases. CDR3 size: 12 residues. The sample belongs to a study of cytomegalovirus exposure and HLA in healthy donors. Notes on the study in general: Available immune exposure information was restricted to CMV serostatus only. When analyzed later, the rates of TCR association showed variation by HLA locus, with DRB1 the most and HLA-C the fewest.

The PCR was carried out with 60 Vbeta primers and 13 Jbeta primers. Sequenced by immunoSEQ multiplex PCR; TCRdb stores in-frame clones only, minus some. The table shows 100,000 to 150,000 clones, with around 73% occurring only once. The rearrangement links TRBV7-2 to TRBJ2-3, with D unclear. Sequencing used PBMCs. This TCR was sampled from a man in his sixties in good health and CMV-seropositive. The CDR3 protein is CASSRYSDTQYF. DNA for the CDR3: TGTGCCAGCAGCCGCTATTCAGATACGCAGTATTTT.